This T cell receptor beta chain was found in a study of STAT5B mutations in CD4+ large granular lymphocyte leukemia (dated by TCRdb to 2021 to 2024). Regarding the research as a whole: Among healthy controls, the CDR3 'QG' motif was associated with a particular HLA allele. The study compared the TCRbeta repertoires of patients with CD4+ T-cell large granular lymphocyte leukemia against the TCRbeta repertoires of healthy blood donors. Flow cytometry on FACSCanto II or FACSVerse confirmed that purified fractions exceeded 95% purity among lymphocytes. On the study overall, not on this receptor specifically: Greater clonality appeared to be present in CD4-sorted patient repertoires than in healthy CD4+ repertoires, and the difference was retained after the putative leukemic clones were removed. Main leukemic clonotypes were private to each patient, although under 30% appeared at low frequency in other patients' non-leukemic repertoires. TRBV06-family usage was enriched among the top patient clones (8/27) compared with healthy controls (2/35). The data were not HLA-matched, and the relatively small sample size could explain the higher clonality seen in CD4+ compared with CD8+ T-LGLL.

CDR1 is given as KGHSH and CDR2 as LQKENI, both from the germline V gene. From its cysteine to its phenylalanine, the CDR3 spans 14 amino acids. Only the CDR3 portion is preserved as DNA: 42 bases, with reading frame beginning at the first base. V was cut back by 0 bases and J by 3 bases, leaving a gap of 8 bases between them. In regard to this clone: Its binding antigen is unknown. It has no much larger one-base neighbor in the sample; base qualities were not kept.

Healthy controls were roughly 40 blood donors whose buffy coats came from the Finnish Red Cross blood service. All TCR-sequenced material derived from peripheral blood: patient blood samples and healthy donor buffy coats. Ficoll-Hypaque gradient centrifugation was used to isolate peripheral blood mononuclear cells. CD4+ cells were magnetically purified from the buffy coats of healthy controls. Genomic DNA was extracted using the Gentra Puregene Cell and Tissue kit, and a Qubit 2.0 fluorometer was used to quantify it. The immunoSEQ assay at survey resolution was applied to genomic DNA for sequencing of TCRbeta rearrangements. Per the authors' processing: In the TCR sequencing data, the lowest productive clonotype frequency that could be detected was 2.59 x 10-5. Analyses included only productive TCRbeta rearrangements, meaning complete and in-frame sequences. Simpson clonality, calculated in the immunoSEQ Analyzer version 3.0, was used as the measure of sample clonality. Based on frequency, clones were grouped as very rare, small, medium, large (1-20%) or hyperexpanded (>20%). OLGA 1.2.3 estimated generation probabilities, VDJtools produced V-gene circos plots, VDJdb was queried for specificities, and GLIPH identified CDR3 motifs. TCRdb re-hosts the immuneACCESS table, in-frame sequences only. Its copies lack some clones; in the studies checked, an unresolved V gene accounts for under half of them, and the cause for the rest is not known. V, J and clone size reflect that table, while D and trimming were determined from the DNA. For this sample the table gives under 35,000 clones, of which roughly 65% were detected only once. The ten biggest clones cover roughly 1.6% of the sample.

The chain uses TRBV18 and TRBJ1-1; there is no confident call for the D gene. The sample was CD4+ T cells from blood buffy coats. The sequence came from a human donor in good health. The DNA sequence is TGTGCCAGCTCACCACCAGGGAAGGACACTGAAGCTTTCTTT. The translation is CASSPPGKDTEAFF.